This is a list of T cell receptor beta chains from one sample in a study of control samples from healthy donors and cancer patients. The assay was immunoSEQ multiplex PCR, and TCRdb's table has in-frame clones only and misses some. The sample contains about 100,000 clones, under 95% of which appear only once. Sequences were obtained from blood. All receptors derive from a woman under 30 in good health. Both conserved end residues are part of each CDR3. Each record gives: D gene, J gene, clone size, V gene, CDR3 protein, CDR3 DNA. The D gene is left open where the match is weak. Rows give clone size only sometimes, using once, few, many, or a class for an expanded clone.

D gene: -; J gene: TRBJ1-1; clone size: -; V gene: TRBV25-1; CDR3 protein: CASSEHPGKNTEAFF; CDR3 DNA: TGTGCCAGCAGTGAACACCCAGGGAAGAACACTGAAGCTTTCTTT
D gene: -; J gene: TRBJ2-7; clone size: -; V gene: TRBV27; CDR3 protein: CASRPALKGYEQYF; CDR3 DNA: TGTGCCAGCAGGCCGGCGCTGAAGGGCTACGAGCAGTACTTC
D gene: TRBD1; J gene: TRBJ1-1; clone size: -; V gene: TRBV14; CDR3 protein: CASSLMPGQYTEAFF; CDR3 DNA: TGTGCCAGCAGCCTCATGCCGGGACAGTACACTGAAGCTTTCTTT
D gene: -; J gene: TRBJ2-1; clone size: -; V gene: TRBV5-1; CDR3 protein: CASSTPGTPWYNEQFF; CDR3 DNA: TGCGCCAGCAGTACCCCCGGGACCCCGTGGTACAATGAGCAGTTCTTC
D gene: -; J gene: TRBJ1-1; clone size: -; V gene: TRBV21-1; CDR3 protein: CASSKNRVPNTEAFF; CDR3 DNA: TGTGCCAGCAGCAAAAATAGGGTACCGAACACTGAAGCTTTCTTT
D gene: -; J gene: TRBJ1-6; clone size: -; V gene: TRBV10-3; CDR3 protein: CAISESGHYNSPLHF; CDR3 DNA: TGTGCCATCAGTGAGTCCGGACACTATAATTCACCCCTCCACTTT
D gene: TRBD1; J gene: TRBJ1-1; clone size: -; V gene: TRBV24-1; CDR3 protein: CATSDRDRPNTEAFF; CDR3 DNA: TGTGCCACCAGTGACCGGGACAGGCCGAACACTGAAGCTTTCTTT
D gene: -; J gene: TRBJ2-1; clone size: -; V gene: TRBV4-2; CDR3 protein: CASSQGQVLNEQFF; CDR3 DNA: TGTGCCAGCAGCCAAGGCCAGGTTTTAAATGAGCAGTTCTTC
D gene: -; J gene: TRBJ2-1; clone size: -; V gene: TRBV5-4; CDR3 protein: CASSLTLRDDEQFF; CDR3 DNA: TGTGCCAGCAGCCTAACCCTAAGAGACGATGAGCAGTTCTTC
D gene: TRBD2; J gene: TRBJ2-2; clone size: -; V gene: TRBV5-1; CDR3 protein: CASSLGTSGVTNTGELFF; CDR3 DNA: TGCGCCAGCAGCTTGGGGACTAGCGGGGTTACGAACACCGGGGAGCTGTTTTTT
D gene: -; J gene: TRBJ1-5; clone size: -; V gene: TRBV3-1/TRBV3-2; CDR3 protein: CASSQEPLDSGNQPQHF; CDR3 DNA: TGTGCCAGCAGCCAAGAACCCCTTGACAGCGGCAATCAGCCCCAGCATTTT
D gene: -; J gene: TRBJ1-2; clone size: once; V gene: TRBV28; CDR3 protein: CASSLSEINYGYTF; CDR3 DNA: TGTGCCAGCAGTTTATCCGAGATTAACTATGGCTACACCTTC
D gene: -; J gene: TRBJ1-1; clone size: -; V gene: TRBV7-9; CDR3 protein: CASSLLGGFGSEAFF; CDR3 DNA: TGTGCCAGCAGCTTACTTGGGGGGTTCGGCTCCGAAGCTTTCTTT
D gene: -; J gene: TRBJ2-1; clone size: once; V gene: TRBV7-9; CDR3 protein: CASSPRSAGLIHEQFF; CDR3 DNA: TGTGCCAGCAGCCCGCGTAGTGCGGGATTAATCCATGAGCAGTTCTTC
D gene: -; J gene: TRBJ1-4; clone size: -; V gene: TRBV13; CDR3 protein: CASSILRTGEKLFF; CDR3 DNA: TGTGCCAGCAGCATATTACGCACGGGTGAAAAACTGTTTTTT
D gene: TRBD2; J gene: TRBJ2-7; clone size: once; V gene: TRBV18; CDR3 protein: CASSPLRGDYEQYF; CDR3 DNA: TGTGCCAGCTCACCACTGCGGGGGGACTACGAGCAGTACTTC
D gene: -; J gene: TRBJ1-4; clone size: -; V gene: TRBV7-2; CDR3 protein: CASSLRQGGEKLFF; CDR3 DNA: TGTGCCAGCAGCTTAAGGCAGGGAGGCGAAAAACTGTTTTTT
D gene: -; J gene: TRBJ2-1; clone size: -; V gene: TRBV6-5; CDR3 protein: CASSSGFNEQFF; CDR3 DNA: TGTGCCAGCAGTTCCGGGTTTAATGAGCAGTTCTTC
D gene: -; J gene: TRBJ2-5; clone size: -; V gene: TRBV5-4; CDR3 protein: CASSPGQGGQETQYF; CDR3 DNA: TGTGCCAGCAGCCCCGGGCAGGGGGGACAAGAGACCCAGTACTTC
D gene: TRBD1; J gene: TRBJ1-3; clone size: once; V gene: TRBV7-2; CDR3 protein: CASSLYRGGNTIYF; CDR3 DNA: TGTGCCAGCAGCCTCTACAGGGGTGGAAACACCATATATTTT
D gene: -; J gene: TRBJ1-5; clone size: -; V gene: TRBV4-2; CDR3 protein: CASSQGPAGNQPQHF; CDR3 DNA: TGTGCCAGCAGCCAAGGGCCAGCGGGCAATCAGCCCCAGCATTTT
D gene: -; J gene: TRBJ1-5; clone size: -; V gene: TRBV6-5; CDR3 protein: CASLETGRQPQHF; CDR3 DNA: TGTGCCAGCCTGGAAACAGGGCGACAGCCCCAGCATTTT
D gene: TRBD1; J gene: TRBJ1-1; clone size: -; V gene: TRBV27; CDR3 protein: CASSFGDRVNTEAFF; CDR3 DNA: TGTGCCAGCAGTTTTGGGGACAGGGTGAACACTGAAGCTTTCTTT
D gene: -; J gene: TRBJ1-2; clone size: few; V gene: TRBV7-9; CDR3 protein: CASSLDLDYGYTF; CDR3 DNA: TGTGCCAGCAGCTTAGACTTGGATTATGGCTACACCTTC
D gene: -; J gene: TRBJ1-1; clone size: -; V gene: TRBV27; CDR3 protein: CASSLPGQRIAFF; CDR3 DNA: TGTGCCAGCAGTTTACCGGGACAAAGGATAGCTTTCTTT
D gene: TRBD2; J gene: TRBJ2-1; clone size: -; V gene: TRBV7-2; CDR3 protein: CASSHGTSSNEQFF; CDR3 DNA: TGTGCCAGCAGCCATGGGACTAGTTCCAATGAGCAGTTCTTC
D gene: -; J gene: TRBJ2-7; clone size: -; V gene: TRBV5-1; CDR3 protein: CASSFYLRQGGEQYF; CDR3 DNA: TGCGCCAGCAGCTTCTATCTCAGACAGGGAGGAGAGCAGTACTTC
D gene: TRBD1; J gene: TRBJ1-2; clone size: -; V gene: TRBV29-1; CDR3 protein: CSVERGQGVYGYTF; CDR3 DNA: TGCAGCGTTGAAAGGGGACAGGGGGTTTATGGCTACACCTTC